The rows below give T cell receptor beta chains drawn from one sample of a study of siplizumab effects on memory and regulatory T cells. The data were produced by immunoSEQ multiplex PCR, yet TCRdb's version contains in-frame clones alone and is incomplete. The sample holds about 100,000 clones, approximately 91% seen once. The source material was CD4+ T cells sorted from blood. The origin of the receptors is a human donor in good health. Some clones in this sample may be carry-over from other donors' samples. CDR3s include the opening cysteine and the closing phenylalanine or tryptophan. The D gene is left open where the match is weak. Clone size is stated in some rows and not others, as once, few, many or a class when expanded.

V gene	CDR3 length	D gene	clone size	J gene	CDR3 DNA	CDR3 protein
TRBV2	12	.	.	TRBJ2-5	TGTGCCAGCAGGGACGGAGAAGAGACCCAGTACTTC	CASRDGEETQYF
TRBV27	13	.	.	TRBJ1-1	TGTGCCAGCAGTTTACGGGAGAACACTGAAGCTTTCTTT	CASSLRENTEAFF
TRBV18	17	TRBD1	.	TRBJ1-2	TGTGCCAGCTCCCCGACAGGGGGCGCCACAGCTAACTATGGCTACACCTTC	CASSPTGGATANYGYTF
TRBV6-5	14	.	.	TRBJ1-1	TGTGCCAGCAGGCGGCCTGGCATGAACACTGAAGCTTTCTTT	CASRRPGMNTEAFF
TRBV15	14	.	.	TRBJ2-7	TGTGCCACCAGCAGAGAGGGGGTCTCCTACGAGCAGTACTTC	CATSREGVSYEQYF
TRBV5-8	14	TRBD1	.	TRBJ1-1	TGTGCCAGCAGCAAGAGGACAGGGAGCACTGAAGCTTTCTTT	CASSKRTGSTEAFF
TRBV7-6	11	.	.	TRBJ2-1	TGTGCCAGCAGCGTAGAAAATGAGCAGTTCTTC	CASSVENEQFF
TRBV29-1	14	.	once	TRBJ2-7	TGCAGCGTTGAAAAGGGGCTAATCCCCTACGAGCAGTACTTC	CSVEKGLIPYEQYF
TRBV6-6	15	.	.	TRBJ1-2	TGTGCCAGCAGTTACAAACCCAGGGAGCACTATGGCTACACCTTC	CASSYKPREHYGYTF
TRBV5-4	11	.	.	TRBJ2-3	TGTGCCAGCAGCTTCCGAGATACGCAGTATTTT	CASSFRDTQYF
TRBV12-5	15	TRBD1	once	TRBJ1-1	TGTGCTAGTGGTTTGGCAGGGGGCTTGAGGACTGAAGCTTTCTTT	CASGLAGGLRTEAFF
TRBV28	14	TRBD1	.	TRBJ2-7	TGTGCCAGCAGTCAACCGGGACAGTCCTACGAGCAGTACTTC	CASSQPGQSYEQYF
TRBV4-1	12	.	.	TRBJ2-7	TGCGCCAGCAGCCATATCAGGGACGAGCAGTACTTC	CASSHIRDEQYF
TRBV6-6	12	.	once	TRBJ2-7	TGTGCCAGCAGGGGGTCGGACTACGAGCAGTACTTC	CASRGSDYEQYF
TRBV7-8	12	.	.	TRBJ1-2	TGTGCCAGCAGCTTCCGATGGAGCGGCTACACCTTC	CASSFRWSGYTF
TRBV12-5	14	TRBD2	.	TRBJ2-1	TGTGCAACCGCAACTAGCGGGAACTACAATGAGCAGTTCTTC	CATATSGNYNEQFF
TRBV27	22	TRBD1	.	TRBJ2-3	TGTGCCAGCAGTTTATTGGCAGGGGGCGCGTCAATAGCGAACCCACGGGCGAGAACGCAGTATTTT	CASSLLAGGASIANPRARTQYF
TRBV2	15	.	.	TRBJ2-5	TGTGCCAGCAGTGCCGGGCCCCAGGGGGGGGAGACCCAGTACTTC	CASSAGPQGGETQYF
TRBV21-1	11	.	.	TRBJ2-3	TGTGCCAGCAAAGGGGTAGATACGCAGTATTTT	CASKGVDTQYF
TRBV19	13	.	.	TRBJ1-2	TGTGCCAGTAAATCTAATTTTAACTATGGCTACACCTTC	CASKSNFNYGYTF
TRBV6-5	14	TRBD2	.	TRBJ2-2	TGTGCCAGCAGCCTTAGCGGGATCGGCGGGGAGCTGTTTTTT	CASSLSGIGGELFF
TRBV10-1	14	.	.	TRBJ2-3	TGCGCCAGCAGTCGGGTCGACAGAGCAGATACGCAGTATTTT	CASSRVDRADTQYF
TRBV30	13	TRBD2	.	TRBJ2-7	TGTGCCTGGAGGCTAGCGGGAGGATACAAGCAGTACTTC	CAWRLAGGYKQYF
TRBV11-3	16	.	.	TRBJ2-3	TGTGCCAGCAGCCCCAAAGGGGGGACCCCCCCAGATACGCAGTATTTT	CASSPKGGTPPDTQYF
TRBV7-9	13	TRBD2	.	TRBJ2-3	TGTGCCAGCAGGGGGGAGGGACCAGATACGCAGTATTTT	CASRGEGPDTQYF
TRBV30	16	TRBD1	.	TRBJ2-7	TGTGCCTGGAGTGTTAGGACAGGGGCCCTATCCTACGAGCAGTACTTC	CAWSVRTGALSYEQYF
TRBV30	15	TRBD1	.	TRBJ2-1	TGTGCCTGGGCCCCCGGAACAGGGGTTTACAATGAGCAGTTCTTC	CAWAPGTGVYNEQFF
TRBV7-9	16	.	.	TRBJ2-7	TGTGCCAGCAGCCTTGGGGGGGCCGAACCTTCCTACGAGCAGTACTTC	CASSLGGAEPSYEQYF
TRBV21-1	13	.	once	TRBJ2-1	TGTGCCAGCAGCAAAGATGCCTGGAATGAGCAGTTCTTC	CASSKDAWNEQFF
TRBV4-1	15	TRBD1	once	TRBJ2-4	TGCGCCAGCAGCCAAGCTACAGGGGTTGCAAACATTCAGTACTTC	CASSQATGVANIQYF
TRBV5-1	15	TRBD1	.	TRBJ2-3	TGCGCCAGCACTCTTGACAGGGCGAGCACAGATACGCAGTATTTT	CASTLDRASTDTQYF
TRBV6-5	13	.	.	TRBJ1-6	TGTGCCAGCAGGTTTCGGACTCAGGGGCCCCTCCACTTT	CASRFRTQGPLHF
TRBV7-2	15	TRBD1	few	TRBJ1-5	TGTGCCAGCAGTTTCAGGGGGAATAGCAATCAGCCCCAGCATTTT	CASSFRGNSNQPQHF
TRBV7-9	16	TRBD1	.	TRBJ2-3	TGTGCCAGCAGCCACTTCGGGACAGGCCTCACAGATACGCAGTATTTT	CASSHFGTGLTDTQYF
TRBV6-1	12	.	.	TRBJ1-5	TGTGCCAGCAGTGACGGGGTCCAGCCCCAGCATTTT	CASSDGVQPQHF
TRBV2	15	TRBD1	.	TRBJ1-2	TGTGCCAGCAGTCCCTCGACAGGGCAGGTTGGTGGCTACACCTTC	CASSPSTGQVGGYTF
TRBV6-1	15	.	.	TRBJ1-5	TGTGCCAGCAGTGAAGCGGTGACAGGCGAGCGGCCCCAGCATTTT	CASSEAVTGERPQHF
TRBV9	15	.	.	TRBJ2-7	TGTGCCAGCAGCCCGGCAGCGGATAGCTCCTACGAGCAGTACTTC	CASSPAADSSYEQYF
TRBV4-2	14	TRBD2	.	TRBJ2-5	TGTGCCAGCAGCCCATTAGCGGGAAGTGAGACCCAGTACTTC	CASSPLAGSETQYF
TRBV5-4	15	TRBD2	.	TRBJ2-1	TGTGCCAGCAGCTTCGGGACTAGCGATTTCGGGGAGCAGTTCTTC	CASSFGTSDFGEQFF